A single sample is the source of the 13 T cell receptor beta chains below, sequenced in a study of blood T cell repertoires in COVID-19. Profiled with immunoSEQ multiplex PCR; TCRdb holds only in-frame clones, not every one. The sample carries 140,000 to 150,000 clones, 70% to 90% recorded once. Sequencing used peripheral blood. All receptors derive from a woman aged 55-69 years with COVID-19, enrolled during active disease.

V usage is TRBV11-3 and J usage is TRBJ2-5, with D maybe TRBD2 (5 bases). This CDR3 has 13 residues. V lost 5 bases and J lost 2, with 9 bases in between. The germline CDR1 and CDR2 sequences are SGHNT and YENEEA. CDR3 DNA: TGTGCCAGCAGCCCTCGGGGACAAGAGACCCAGTACTTC. Residues: CASSPRGQETQYF.

The chain joins TRBV15 to TRBJ1-6, with a possible D match to TRBD1 (6 bases). Between the trimmed V and J ends, which lost 1 base and 7 bases, there was a span of 8 bases. Germline V CDR1 and CDR2: LNHNV, YYDKDF (reference sequence). CDR3 length equals 14 residues. This CDR3 is CATSRVTGNSPLHF. The CDR3 DNA reads TGTGCCACCAGCAGAGTAACAGGGAATTCACCCCTCCACTTT.

The chain couples TRBV5-1 to TRBJ2-5; D possibly corresponds to TRBD1 (6 bases). This CDR3 has 14 residues. CDR1 and CDR2 (germline): SGHRS, YFSETQ. Trimming cost V 4 bases and J 5 bases, with 15 bases left between them. This chain's CDR3 is CASSPSGGAETQYF. The CDR3 nucleotides read TGCGCCAGCAGCCCGAGTGGGGGCGCGGAGACCCAGTACTTC.

V is TRBV21-1 and J is TRBJ1-2. TRBV21-1 is marked as a pseudogene. The CDR3 has 15 amino acids. The CDR3 coding sequence is TGTGCCAGCAGCAAAACCCCGGGGAGTGGGTATGGCTACACCTTC. Protein: CASSKTPGSGYGYTF.

The sample holds a few counts of this clone. The CDR3 DNA sequence: TGTGCCAGCAGAGGCGGGATCTCCTACGAGCAGTACTTC. Its protein is CASRGGISYEQYF. V is TRBV6-5 and J is TRBJ2-7; D may be TRBD2 (6 bases). Looked up from germline, CDR1 is MNHEY and CDR2 is SVGAGI. With 6 bases removed from V and 0 bases from J, the gap between germline ends came to 9 bases. The CDR3 has 13 residues.

J is TRBJ2-1 and V is TRBV11-2; 9 nucleotides match TRBD2. J gave up 4 bases and V 3 bases, and 4 bases lay outside the gene matches. Per germline, CDR1 SGHAT and CDR2 FQNNGV. The CDR3 spans 15 residues. The CDR3 spells CASSLVSGGYNEQFF. CDR3 nucleotides: TGTGCCAGCAGCTTGGTTAGCGGGGGTTACAATGAGCAGTTCTTC.

The chain is built from TRBV19 and TRBJ2-1; TRBD1 agrees at 7 bases. The CDR3 has 17 residues. Losses at the gene ends were 6 bases for V and 0 bases for J; bases not matched to a gene: 11. Germline assignment: CDR1 LNHDA and CDR2 SQIVND (reference sequence). The CDR3 sequence is CASRNLGGLGSYNEQFF. For the CDR3, the DNA is TGTGCCAGTAGGAATCTAGGGGGCCTGGGCTCCTACAATGAGCAGTTCTTC.

This clone was recorded a few times. The same CDR3 can be traced to other DNA sequences in this sample. CDR3 residues: CAWTGGFNTEAFF. The CDR3 nucleotides are TGTGCCTGGACAGGAGGTTTTAACACTGAAGCTTTCTTT. V is TRBV30 and J is TRBJ1-1, with D hard to call. The germline CDR1 and CDR2 sequences are GTSNPN and SVGIG (reference sequence). CDR3 length: 13 amino acids. Trimming removed 4 bases at V and 2 bases at J, with 11 bases between.

This clone has only a few counts. The rearrangement joins TRBV29-1 to TRBJ1-1; 7 positions agree with TRBD1. The CDR3 extends over 14 amino acids. In germline, CDR1 is SQVTM, CDR2 ANQGSEA. Trimming took 0 bases from V and 3 from J; bases not matched to a gene: 4. CDR3 amino acids: CSVEENQGDTEAFF. The CDR3 DNA sequence: TGCAGCGTTGAAGAGAACCAGGGGGACACTGAAGCTTTCTTT.

In its sample, this clone was seen once. This rearrangement joins TRBV11-3 to TRBJ2-3; 7 bases match TRBD1. Germline V lookup: CDR1 SGHNT, CDR2 YENEEA. Losses at the gene ends were 3 bases for V and 2 bases for J; bases not matched to a gene: 5. The CDR3 length is 15 residues. CDR3 in DNA: TGTGCCAGCAGCTTGAGACAGGGTTACACAGATACGCAGTATTTT. This gives the protein CASSLRQGYTDTQYF. The entire variable domain, with the rest obtained from reference TRBV11-3 and TRBJ2-3, is as follows: EAGVVQSPRYKIIEKKQPVAFWCNPISGHNTLYWYLQNLGQGPELLIRYENEEAVDDSQLPKDRFSAERLKGVDSTLKIQPAELGDSAVYLCASSLRQGYTDTQYFGPGTRLTVL.

V is TRBV11-3 and J is TRBJ2-1, with D tentatively TRBD2 (6 bases). The V end lost 4 bases, the J end lost 5 bases, and 15 bases lay between the germline ends. Germline V lookup: CDR1 SGHNT, CDR2 YENEEA. The CDR3 sequence is 15 residues long. DNA of the CDR3: TGTGCCAGCAGCTCCTATTCGGGGGTTCACAATGAGCAGTTCTTC. Amino acids: CASSSYSGVHNEQFF.

This clone appeared a single time. This rearrangement joins TRBV18 to TRBJ2-1, with 10 bases aligning to TRBD1. V shed 10 bases and J 5 bases; nucleotides not matched to a gene: 5. CDR1 and CDR2 (germline): KGHSH, LQKENI. The CDR3 spans 13 residues. The CDR3 DNA reads as TGTGCCATCCGACAGGGGGCAAACAATGAGCAGTTCTTC. It yields the protein CAIRQGANNEQFF.

The chain links TRBV29-1 to TRBJ2-7; D is perhaps TRBD1 (6 bases). Trimming stripped 1 base from V and 5 bases from J, with 12 bases between. The germline gives CDR1 SQVTM, CDR2 ANQGSEA. CDR3 length: 13 amino acids. The CDR3 reads CSVEGPQGHEQYF. Here the CDR3 DNA reads TGCAGCGTTGAAGGTCCACAGGGCCACGAGCAGTACTTC.